This T cell receptor beta chain was documented in a study of blood T cell repertoires in COVID-19. Turning to the study itself: Acute-phase and convalescent COVID-19 samples originated in the United States, Italy and Spain. In each case, the material was cDNA or gDNA derived from T cells, B-cell-depleted T cells, or PBMCs.

This CDR3 is built from 17 residues. V lost 3 bases to trimming and J lost 3 bases, with 18 bases between them. CDR1 and CDR2 (germline): MNHEY, SMNVEV (reference sequence). Authors' methods: Amplified reference gene primers provided the basis for estimating nucleated cell counts. Clones were read by immunoSEQ multiplex PCR, and TCRdb kept only the in-frame ones, dropping some. For V, J and clone size, that table is used; D and trimming come from the DNA. The repertoire includes some 250,000 clones, roughly 88% of them detected once, and 27% sits in the top ten. Sequencing was performed on peripheral blood. The receptor comes from a man aged 35 to 55 with acute or convalescent COVID-19. The chain uses TRBV27 and TRBJ2-1; the D gene is possibly TRBD1 (5 bases). In DNA form, the CDR3 reads TGTGCCAGCAGTTTCCGGGCATGGGGCCTTTTCTACAATGAGCAGTTCTTC. It codes for CASSFRAWGLFYNEQFF.